The entry that follows covers one T cell receptor (beta chain) sequence. Authors' analysis steps: Amplified reference gene primers provided the basis for estimating nucleated cell counts. The method was immunoSEQ multiplex PCR; TCRdb's version includes in-frame clones alone and lacks a portion of them. For V, J and clone size, that table is used; D and trimming come from the DNA. The sample has 67,000 or so clones; about four fifths are singletons. The germline CDR1 and CDR2 sequences are LGHNT and FRNRAP. The V and J ends lost 6 bases and 2 bases respectively, with 14 bases between them. This CDR3 comprises 15 residues. These data originate in a study of blood T cell repertoires in COVID-19. Study-wide context: The study drew acute and convalescent COVID-19 samples from the United States, Italy and Spain. Nucleic acid was either cDNA or gDNA, and it came from T cells, B-cell-depleted T cells, or PBMCs.

This chain uses TRBV12-5 with TRBJ2-1; possibly TRBD1 for D (6 bases). The receptor's source is a man between 70 and 80 years old with acute or convalescent COVID-19. The sequenced material came from peripheral blood. CDR3 in DNA: TGTGCTAGTGGCGTCACAGGGAGTCCCTACAATGAGCAGTTCTTC. It is translated as CASGVTGSPYNEQFF.